These T cell receptor beta chains were read from a single sample in a study of shared clonotypes between healthy human individuals. Method: immunoSEQ multiplex PCR; TCRdb's copy keeps in-frame clones and lacks some. The sample contains roughly 660,000 clones, 80% to 95% of which appear only once. Sequencing was performed on memory CD8+ T cells from PBMCs. These receptors were taken from a man younger than 35 in good health. Some clones in this sample may be carry-over from other donors' samples. CDR3s include the opening cysteine and the closing phenylalanine or tryptophan. A D gene is named only where the DNA matches it firmly. Size is stated for part of the rows, as once, few or many counts, or as a class when the clone is expanded.

v_call	j_call	d_call	clone_size	cdr3_length	cdr3_nt	cdr3_aa
TRBV2	TRBJ2-1	TRBD2	-	16	TGTGCCAGCAGTGACCTCTGGACTAGCGGGGACAATGAGCAGTTCTTC	CASSDLWTSGDNEQFF
TRBV4-1	TRBJ2-7	-	-	13	TGCGCCAGCAGCCAAGACCAGAACTACGAGCAGTACTTC	CASSQDQNYEQYF
TRBV28	TRBJ2-5	-	-	13	TGTGCCAGCCGCGCCAGCAGCCAAGAGACCCAGTACTTC	CASRASSQETQYF
TRBV11-2	TRBJ2-7	-	-	11	TGTGCCAGCAGCAGCTGGCACGAGCAGTACTTC	CASSSWHEQYF
TRBV29-1	TRBJ1-1	-	-	12	TGCAGCGTTGAAACAGGGAAGACTGAAGCTTTCTTT	CSVETGKTEAFF
TRBV10-3	TRBJ1-1	TRBD1	-	13	TGTGCCATCATGGGACAGGGGAACACTGAAGCTTTCTTT	CAIMGQGNTEAFF
TRBV4-2	TRBJ2-2	-	-	17	TGTGCCAGCAGCCAAGAGGGCGGAGCGGCGAACACCGGGGAGCTGTTTTTT	CASSQEGGAANTGELFF
TRBV7-3	TRBJ2-1	TRBD1	-	13	TGTGCCAGCAGCACAGGGGGCCTAGGAGAGCAGTTCTTC	CASSTGGLGEQFF
TRBV27	TRBJ2-1	-	-	14	TGTGCCAGCAGTCTCAGGTCAGTGGTAAATGAGCAGTTCTTC	CASSLRSVVNEQFF
TRBV5-6	TRBJ1-1	-	-	14	TGTGCCAGCAGCCGCGGATCAGCGAACACTGAAGCTTTCTTT	CASSRGSANTEAFF
TRBV2	TRBJ2-2	-	-	15	TGTGCCAGCAGGGGACATGCTGGAGGCGAGGGTGAGCTGTTTTTT	CASRGHAGGEGELFF
TRBV10-3	TRBJ1-5	-	-	13	TGTGCCATCAGTGAGGGCAACAATCAGCCCCAGCATTTT	CAISEGNNQPQHF
TRBV19	TRBJ2-7	-	-	13	TGTGCCAGTAGTAGTGGACAACTCTACGAGCAGTACTTC	CASSSGQLYEQYF
TRBV7-6	TRBJ2-5	-	-	13	TGTGCCAGCAGCGGACGGGTGAAAGAGACCCAGTACTTC	CASSGRVKETQYF
TRBV9	TRBJ2-3	-	few	14	TGTGCCAGCAGCGGTTACAGGAAGGCAGATACGCAGTATTTT	CASSGYRKADTQYF
TRBV27	TRBJ2-2	-	-	16	TGTGCCAGCGGGTTGAGGGCTAGCGTGCACACCGGGGAGCTGTTTTTT	CASGLRASVHTGELFF
TRBV27	TRBJ2-7	TRBD1	-	14	TGTGCCAGCAGGTCGACAGGGTCGGCCTACGAGCAGTACTTC	CASRSTGSAYEQYF
TRBV5-6	TRBJ2-5	TRBD2	-	15	TGTGCCAGCAGCTGGGCGGGACTAGAAGAAGAGACCCAGTACTTC	CASSWAGLEEETQYF
TRBV18	TRBJ2-7	TRBD2	-	15	TGTGCCAGCTCCCCGACAGAGACTAGCGGGTACGAGCAGTACTTC	CASSPTETSGYEQYF
TRBV9	TRBJ1-1	TRBD1	-	15	TGTGCCAGCAGCGCCAGGACAGGGGGCTACACTGAAGCTTTCTTT	CASSARTGGYTEAFF
TRBV29-1	TRBJ2-7	TRBD2	-	15	TGCAGCGTTGAATTGGCTAGCGGGAGGCCCTACGAGCAGTACTTC	CSVELASGRPYEQYF
TRBV6-5	TRBJ2-1	-	-	15	TGTGCCAGCAGCTCAAGTTACGGTAGGGCTAATGAGCAGTTCTTC	CASSSSYGRANEQFF
TRBV27	TRBJ2-5	-	once	13	TGTGCCAGCAGTCCCAACCCGTTAGAGACCCAGTACTTC	CASSPNPLETQYF
TRBV7-2	TRBJ2-7	-	-	16	TGTGCCAGCAGCTGGGTCCTAGCGCACGACTCCTACGAGCAGTACTTC	CASSWVLAHDSYEQYF
TRBV19	TRBJ2-5	TRBD2	-	15	TGTGCCAGTACCATAGCGGGAGGGCCGGGAGAGACCCAGTACTTC	CASTIAGGPGETQYF
TRBV6-4	TRBJ1-1	-	few	13	TGTGCCAGCAGTGACCTCCCACACACTGAAGCTTTCTTT	CASSDLPHTEAFF
TRBV7-8	TRBJ2-7	TRBD1	once	15	TGTGCCAGCAGCTCAGGGACAGGGGGCTTCTACGAGCAGTACTTC	CASSSGTGGFYEQYF
TRBV9	TRBJ2-5	TRBD1	few	16	TGTGCCAGCAGCGTAGACCGGGACAGTATCAAAGAGACCCAGTACTTC	CASSVDRDSIKETQYF
TRBV2	TRBJ2-3	-	-	16	TGTGCCAGCAGTGAAGGCAGATACTCTAGCACAGATACGCAGTATTTT	CASSEGRYSSTDTQYF
TRBV7-9	TRBJ1-1	TRBD1	few	15	TGTGCCAGCAGCTTAAGGACAGGGATGAACACTGAAGCTTTCTTT	CASSLRTGMNTEAFF
TRBV6-5	TRBJ2-1	TRBD2	-	15	TGTGCCAGCAGTCCAACTAGCGGGAGTGGCAATGAGCAGTTCTTC	CASSPTSGSGNEQFF
TRBV27	TRBJ2-7	TRBD1	-	14	TGTGCCAGCAGCAACAGGGGGGACCTCTACGAGCAGTACTTC	CASSNRGDLYEQYF
TRBV30	TRBJ1-5	-	-	14	TGTGCCTGGAGTGCTGCTAGAGGTGATCAGCCCCAGCATTTT	CAWSAARGDQPQHF
TRBV14	TRBJ2-3	TRBD2	-	17	TGTGCCAGCAGCCCCCGAGAGATCAGCGGGAGGCAAGATACGCAGTATTTT	CASSPREISGRQDTQYF
TRBV5-8	TRBJ2-3	-	-	14	TGTGCCAGCAGGGAGGGACAGACCACAGATACGCAGTATTTT	CASREGQTTDTQYF
TRBV28	TRBJ1-5	-	-	16	TGTGCCAGCAGTTTCCCCGTGGGGGGCGGAGATCAGCCCCAGCATTTT	CASSFPVGGGDQPQHF
TRBV9	TRBJ2-7	-	-	16	TGTGCCAGCAGCTCACCCATGGAGGGGGCAGGGGACGAGCAGTACTTC	CASSSPMEGAGDEQYF
TRBV16	TRBJ1-3	-	-	14	TGTGCCAGCAGCCAAGAGGGGTATGGAAACACCATATATTTT	CASSQEGYGNTIYF
TRBV9	TRBJ2-5	TRBD2	-	15	TGTGCCAGCAGCGTCGGGACTAGCGGGAGGGAGACCCAGTACTTC	CASSVGTSGRETQYF
TRBV10-3	TRBJ2-7	TRBD1	-	13	TGTGCCATCAGGGGGACAGGGGGATACGAGCAGTACTTC	CAIRGTGGYEQYF
TRBV21-1	TRBJ2-5	-	-	18	TGTGCCAGCAGCGAAGGACAGGGGGCTGAGTTTCGCTTAGAGACCCAGTACTTC	CASSEGQGAEFRLETQYF
TRBV7-9	TRBJ2-2	-	once	13	TGTGCCAGCAGTACGGGGGGCGCCGGGGAGCTGTTTTTT	CASSTGGAGELFF
TRBV28	TRBJ2-7	-	-	15	TGTGCCAGCAGTTTAGGGCGCGGTACCTCCTACGAGCAGTACTTC	CASSLGRGTSYEQYF
TRBV30	TRBJ2-7	-	-	13	TGTGCCTGGAGTCAGGACGGTACCTACGAGCAGTACTTC	CAWSQDGTYEQYF
TRBV5-4	TRBJ2-1	-	-	14	TGTGCCGGTAAATATAGGGGCTCCTACAATGAGCAGTTCTTC	CAGKYRGSYNEQFF
TRBV7-3	TRBJ2-1	TRBD2	-	15	TGTGCCAGCAGCCCCAGCGGGAGCTCCTACAATGAGCAGTTCTTC	CASSPSGSSYNEQFF
TRBV28	TRBJ2-1	-	-	13	TGTGCCAGCAGTTTTGGGTCGGGTAATGAGCAGTTCTTC	CASSFGSGNEQFF
TRBV11-2	TRBJ1-3	-	-	15	TGTGCCAGCAGCTTAGTGTACGGCGGCCGAGACACCATATATTTT	CASSLVYGGRDTIYF
TRBV9	TRBJ1-2	TRBD1	-	16	TGTGCCAGCAGCGTCGGCACAGGGGGATCGAACTATGGCTACACCTTC	CASSVGTGGSNYGYTF
TRBV11-1	TRBJ2-7	TRBD2	once	16	TGTGCCAGCAGCTTAGGACGGGAGGGCCTTCCCTACGAGCAGTACTTC	CASSLGREGLPYEQYF
TRBV27	TRBJ2-2	TRBD2	-	13	TGTGCCAGCACCCAGGGAGGGACCGGGGAGCTGTTTTTT	CASTQGGTGELFF
TRBV11-2	TRBJ1-1	-	-	14	TGTGCCAGCAGTCCCGGGCCAGATTATCAAGAAGCTTTCTTT	CASSPGPDYQEAFF
TRBV19	TRBJ2-2	-	-	15	TGTGCCAGTAGTATAGTGGGGGCGTGGGACGGGGAGCTGTTTTTT	CASSIVGAWDGELFF
TRBV6-5	TRBJ1-2	-	-	13	TGTGCCAGCAGTTTAGTCGGGGCGCGAGGCTACACCTTC	CASSLVGARGYTF
TRBV11-2	TRBJ2-5	TRBD1	-	14	TGTGCCAGCAGCCAGGACAGGGGGCGTGAGACCCAGTACTTC	CASSQDRGRETQYF
TRBV5-8	TRBJ2-7	-	-	13	TGTGCCAGCAGCTTGACGATACCCTACGAGCAGTACTTC	CASSLTIPYEQYF
TRBV28	TRBJ1-1	-	-	15	TGTGCCAGCAGTTTATTTGGGGGGGGTGTCACTGAAGCTTTCTTT	CASSLFGGGVTEAFF